Listed below are T cell receptor beta chains from one sample, sequenced in a study of PD-1 blockade in classical Hodgkin lymphoma. Method: immunoSEQ multiplex PCR; TCRdb's copy keeps in-frame clones and lacks some. This table holds 50,000 or so clones, approximately 90% found once. The material sequenced was peripheral blood mononuclear cells (PBMCs), taken before the second cycle of nivolumab. These TCRs come from a human donor with classical Hodgkin lymphoma. Both conserved end residues are part of each CDR3. A D gene is named only where the DNA matches it firmly. The size of a clone is reported for some rows only, either as once, few or many, or as a class for expanded clones.

cdr3_aa | cdr3_nt | v_call | clone_size | d_call | j_call
CASSPDREDSPLHF | TGTGCCAGTAGTCCCGACAGGGAAGATTCACCCCTCCACTTT | TRBV19 | few | TRBD1 | TRBJ1-6
CAISEHPGLAEAKNIQYF | TGTGCCATCAGTGAGCACCCAGGGCTAGCAGAAGCCAAAAACATTCAGTACTTC | TRBV10-3 | NA | NA | TRBJ2-4
CAYCQQGYQPQHF | TGTGCTTACTGTCAACAGGGGTATCAGCCCCAGCATTTT | TRBV30 | NA | TRBD1 | TRBJ1-5
CASSRYTGTYEQYF | TGTGCCAGCAGCAGGTATACAGGGACCTACGAGCAGTACTTC | TRBV6-6 | NA | NA | TRBJ2-7
CASSGSSYEQYF | TGTGCCAGCAGCGGGAGCTCCTACGAGCAGTACTTC | TRBV25-1 | NA | NA | TRBJ2-7
CASSPGTSGRDKQFF | TGTGCCAGCTCACCCGGGACTAGCGGGAGGGATAAGCAGTTCTTC | TRBV18 | NA | TRBD2 | TRBJ2-1
CASSGTGGSYEQYF | TGTGCCAGCAGTGGGACAGGGGGCTCCTACGAGCAGTACTTC | TRBV27 | few | TRBD1 | TRBJ2-7
CASSVEGSAYNEQFF | TGTGCCAGCAGCGTAGAAGGCAGCGCCTACAATGAGCAGTTCTTC | TRBV9 | NA | NA | TRBJ2-1
CASSSVIPGELFF | TGTGCCAGCAGCTCTGTAATCCCGGGGGAGCTGTTTTTT | TRBV5-6 | NA | NA | TRBJ2-2
CASSAGGAGAYSPLHF | TGTGCCAGCAGCGCTGGAGGGGCCGGGGCGTACTCACCCCTCCACTTT | TRBV9 | once | NA | TRBJ1-6
CASSLQGSGELFF | TGTGCCAGCAGCTTACAGGGCAGCGGGGAGCTGTTTTTT | TRBV7-9 | once | NA | TRBJ2-2
CASSVEVGAGNTIYF | TGTGCCAGCAGCGTAGAAGTAGGGGCCGGAAACACCATATATTTT | TRBV9 | once | NA | TRBJ1-3
CASSQDWTETYEQYF | TGTGCCAGCAGCCAAGATTGGACGGAAACCTACGAGCAGTACTTC | TRBV14 | NA | NA | TRBJ2-7
CASSFSGTSYEQYF | TGTGCCAGCAGCTTTTCAGGGACGTCCTACGAGCAGTACTTC | TRBV5-5 | NA | NA | TRBJ2-7
CASRADNRNTEAFF | TGTGCCAGCAGGGCCGACAATAGGAACACTGAAGCTTTCTTT | TRBV27 | NA | NA | TRBJ1-1
CASTRTGGNTIYF | TGTGCCAGCACCAGGACAGGGGGAAACACCATATATTTT | TRBV6-6 | NA | TRBD1 | TRBJ1-3
CASSSAGRGLNIGEQFF | TGTGCCAGCTCCTCGGCGGGCCGCGGGTTAAACATCGGTGAGCAGTTCTTC | TRBV18 | NA | NA | TRBJ2-1
CASSLRDIANTGELFF | TGTGCCAGCAGCTTAAGGGACATCGCGAACACCGGGGAGCTGTTTTTT | TRBV7-8 | few | NA | TRBJ2-2
CASSEGTGEETQYF | TGCGCCAGCAGCGAGGGGACAGGGGAAGAGACCCAGTACTTC | TRBV5-1 | NA | TRBD1 | TRBJ2-5
CASSQEYEQYF | TGTGCCAGCAGCCAGGAATACGAGCAGTACTTC | TRBV5-5 | NA | NA | TRBJ2-7
CASSIGPGQGMVWPYNEQFF | TGTGCCAGTAGTATAGGTCCGGGACAGGGAATGGTGTGGCCCTACAATGAGCAGTTCTTC | TRBV19 | NA | TRBD1 | TRBJ2-1
CASSQADRTYEQYF | TGCGCCAGCAGCCAAGCTGACCGAACCTACGAGCAGTACTTC | TRBV4-1 | NA | NA | TRBJ2-7
CASSESGVVCRAFF | TGCGCCAGCAGTGAGTCGGGGGTTGTATGTCGGGCTTTCTTT | TRBV10-1 | NA | NA | TRBJ1-1
CASSPLAGAVSSYNEQFF | TGTGCCAGCAGCCCGCTAGCGGGGGCCGTGAGCTCCTACAATGAGCAGTTCTTC | TRBV11-2 | NA | TRBD2 | TRBJ2-1
CASRSEGSGNTIYF | TGTGCCAGCAGGTCGGAGGGCTCTGGAAACACCATATATTTT | TRBV27 | once | NA | TRBJ1-3
CAISGAEGHGYTF | TGTGCCATCAGTGGGGCGGAGGGCCATGGCTACACCTTC | TRBV10-3 | few | NA | TRBJ1-2
CASSQDPHLKQVQYF | TGCGCCAGCAGCCAAGATCCCCACCTAAAGCAGGTGCAGTATTTT | TRBV4-3 | NA | NA | TRBJ2-3
CASGLGNEQYF | TGTGCCAGCGGCCTCGGAAACGAGCAGTACTTC | TRBV7-9 | NA | NA | TRBJ2-7
CASSLTKADTQYF | TGTGCCAGCAGCCTTACAAAGGCAGATACGCAGTATTTT | TRBV11-1 | NA | NA | TRBJ2-3
CASSRVTTDTQYF | TGTGCCAGCAGCCGGGTAACCACAGATACGCAGTATTTT | TRBV7-7 | NA | NA | TRBJ2-3
CATSRNTIYF | TGTGCCACTTCGAGAAACACCATATATTTT | TRBV6-5 | NA | NA | TRBJ1-3
CAWRQAVNTEAFF | TGTGCCTGGAGACAGGCTGTGAACACTGAAGCTTTCTTT | TRBV30 | NA | NA | TRBJ1-1
CASSQGQGDRGYGYTF | TGTGCCAGCAGCCAAGGTCAGGGGGACAGGGGCTATGGCTACACCTTC | TRBV4-2 | NA | TRBD1 | TRBJ1-2
CASSLSPQMNTEAFF | TGTGCCAGCAGTTTATCCCCGCAGATGAACACTGAAGCTTTCTTT | TRBV27 | NA | NA | TRBJ1-1
CASSPIQGGSYGYTF | TGTGCCAGCTCGCCGATTCAGGGGGGGAGCTATGGCTACACCTTC | TRBV18 | NA | TRBD1 | TRBJ1-2
CASTPGGVRETQYF | TGTGCCAGTACCCCGGGGGGGGTACGAGAGACCCAGTACTTC | TRBV19 | NA | TRBD2 | TRBJ2-5
CASSGTDLSVQGDF | TGTGCCAGCAGTGGAACGGACCTCTCCGTCCAAGGGGACTTC | TRBV28 | NA | NA | TRBJ2-7
CATSSRTGWNQPQHF | TGTGCCACCAGCAGTAGGACAGGGTGGAATCAGCCCCAGCATTTT | TRBV15 | NA | TRBD1 | TRBJ1-5
CASSLVQYEQYF | TGTGCCAGCAGCTTAGTCCAATACGAGCAGTACTTC | TRBV7-2 | NA | NA | TRBJ2-7
CASSPPQRSSYEQYF | TGTGCCAGCTCACCTCCTCAGCGGAGCTCCTACGAGCAGTACTTC | TRBV18 | NA | NA | TRBJ2-7
CASSQDRVEQYF | TGCGCCAGCAGCCAGGACAGGGTCGAGCAGTACTTC | TRBV4-1 | NA | TRBD1 | TRBJ2-7
CASSQGGLAGPLEETQYF | TGCGCCAGCAGCCAGGGTGGACTAGCGGGACCTTTGGAAGAGACCCAGTACTTC | TRBV4-1 | NA | TRBD2 | TRBJ2-5